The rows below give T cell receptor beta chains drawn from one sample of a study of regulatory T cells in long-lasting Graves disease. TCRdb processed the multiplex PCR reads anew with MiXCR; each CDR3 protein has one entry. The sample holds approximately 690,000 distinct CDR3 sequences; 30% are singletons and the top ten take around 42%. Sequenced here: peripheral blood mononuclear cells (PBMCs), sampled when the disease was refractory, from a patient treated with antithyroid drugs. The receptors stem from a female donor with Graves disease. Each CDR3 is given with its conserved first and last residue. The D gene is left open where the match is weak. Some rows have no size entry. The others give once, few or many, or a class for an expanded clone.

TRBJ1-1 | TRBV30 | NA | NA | CAWTRANTEAFF | TGTGCCTGGACCCGGGCGAACACTGAAGCTTTCTTT
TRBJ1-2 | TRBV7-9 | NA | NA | CASSFEQRGYTF | TGTGCCAGCAGCTTCGAACAGCGGGGCTACACCTTC
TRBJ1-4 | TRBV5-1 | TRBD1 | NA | CASRMTGKGGEKLFF | TGCGCCAGCAGGATGACAGGGAAGGGGGGTGAAAAACTGTTTTTT
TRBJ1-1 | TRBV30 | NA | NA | CAWRWQASEAFF | TGTGCCTGGAGGTGGCAGGCCTCTGAAGCTTTCTTT
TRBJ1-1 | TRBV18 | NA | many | CASSSQGPGMNTEAFF | TGTGCCAGCTCATCGCAGGGGCCGGGTATGAACACTGAAGCTTTCTTT
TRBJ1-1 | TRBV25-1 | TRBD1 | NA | CASSVNTGATEAFF | TGTGCCAGCAGTGTAAATACAGGGGCAACTGAAGCTTTCTTT
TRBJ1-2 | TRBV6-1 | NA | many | CAAGGDNYGYTF | TGTGCCGCCGGGGGAGACAACTATGGCTACACCTTC
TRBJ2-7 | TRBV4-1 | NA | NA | CASSQGTGSSYEQYF | TGTGCCAGCAGCCAAGGAACAGGAAGCTCCTACGAGCAGTACTTC
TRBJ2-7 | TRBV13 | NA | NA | CASSLVTSFYEQYF | TGTGCCAGCAGCTTAGTCACTAGTTTCTACGAGCAGTACTTC
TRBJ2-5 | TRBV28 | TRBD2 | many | CASGLAGVGGETQYF | TGTGCCAGCGGGCTAGCGGGAGTGGGTGGGGAGACCCAGTACTTC
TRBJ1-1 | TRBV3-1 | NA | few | CASSQDGGEAFF | TGTGCCAGCAGCCAAGATGGTGGTGAAGCTTTCTTT
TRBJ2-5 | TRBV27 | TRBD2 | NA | CASSPLGVDGRETQYF | TGTGCCAGCAGTCCTCTGGGGGTCGACGGGAGGGAGACCCAGTACTTC
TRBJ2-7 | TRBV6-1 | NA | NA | CASSDPPNVRRQVSTYEQYF | TGTGCCAGCAGTGATCCCCCCAATGTGCGCCGACAGGTGTCAACTTACGAGCAGTACTTC
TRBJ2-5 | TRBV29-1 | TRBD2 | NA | CSVEGLAETQYF | TGCAGCGTTGAAGGACTAGCGGAGACCCAGTACTTC
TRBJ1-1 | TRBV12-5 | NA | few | CAVVGPGDTEAFF | TGTGCTGTGGTAGGACCCGGGGACACTGAAGCTTTCTTT
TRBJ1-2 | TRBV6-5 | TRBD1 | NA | CASSYRQGEFYGYTF | TGTGCCAGCAGTTATAGACAGGGGGAATTCTATGGCTACACCTTC
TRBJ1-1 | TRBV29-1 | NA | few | CSVAGAPDTEAFF | TGCAGCGTTGCCGGGGCGCCTGACACTGAAGCTTTCTTT
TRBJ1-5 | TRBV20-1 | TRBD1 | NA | CSARPGGGQGSWEPQHF | TGCAGTGCTAGACCTGGAGGGGGACAGGGGAGTTGGGAGCCCCAGCATTTT
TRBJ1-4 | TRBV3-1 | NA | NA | CASSQVERWVTNEKLFF | TGTGCCAGCAGCCAAGTCGAACGGTGGGTGACTAATGAAAAACTGTTTTTT
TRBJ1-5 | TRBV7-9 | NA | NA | CASSSDVYSNQPQHF | TGTGCCAGCAGCTCGGACGTCTATAGCAATCAGCCCCAGCATTTT
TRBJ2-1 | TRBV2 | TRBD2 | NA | CASSFLAGGPRNEQFF | TGTGCCAGCAGTTTTTTGGCGGGAGGCCCGAGGAATGAGCAGTTCTTC
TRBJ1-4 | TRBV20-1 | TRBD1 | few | CSAAGQGNEKLFF | TGCAGTGCTGCTGGACAGGGGAATGAAAAACTGTTTTTT
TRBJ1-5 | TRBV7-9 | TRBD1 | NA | CASSQNPGQGDNQPQHF | TGTGCCAGCAGCCAGAATCCTGGACAGGGGGATAATCAGCCCCAGCATTTT
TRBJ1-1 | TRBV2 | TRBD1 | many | CASSSRDRVGSEAFF | TGTGCCAGCAGTAGCCGGGACAGGGTTGGGTCTGAAGCTTTCTTT
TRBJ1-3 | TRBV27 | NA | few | CASSPVNRNTIYF | TGTGCCAGCAGCCCCGTTAACCGAAACACCATATATTTT
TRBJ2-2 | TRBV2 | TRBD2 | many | CASTSLAGGVGGAGELFF | TGTGCCAGCACCTCACTAGCGGGAGGGGTGGGAGGCGCCGGGGAGCTGTTTTTT
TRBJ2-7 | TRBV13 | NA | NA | CASSLSGLSYEQYF | TGTGCCAGCAGCTTGTCAGGCTTGTCCTACGAGCAGTACTTC
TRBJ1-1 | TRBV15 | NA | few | CATSRGVINTEAFF | TGTGCCACCAGCAGAGGAGTCATAAACACTGAAGCTTTCTTT
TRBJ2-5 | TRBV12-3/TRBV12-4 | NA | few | CASSLGTPLGTQYF | TGTGCCAGCAGTTTGGGGACGCCACTGGGGACCCAGTACTTC
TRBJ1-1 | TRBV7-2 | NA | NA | CASSQRTDKTEAFF | TGTGCCAGCAGCCAAAGGACAGATAAAACTGAAGCTTTCTTT
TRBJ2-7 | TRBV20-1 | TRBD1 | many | CSARRGQGANEQYF | TGCAGTGCTAGACGGGGACAGGGGGCCAACGAGCAGTACTTC
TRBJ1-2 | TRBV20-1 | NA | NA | CSAGHGNTNYGYTF | TGCAGTGCTGGGCACGGAAATACTAACTATGGCTACACCTTC
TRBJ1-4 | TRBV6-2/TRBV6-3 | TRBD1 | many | CASSYQPPGTGVGNEKLFF | TGTGCCAGCAGTTACCAACCACCCGGGACAGGGGTCGGCAATGAAAAACTGTTTTTT
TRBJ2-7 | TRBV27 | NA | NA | CASSSTSRSSYEQYF | TGTGCCAGCAGCTCCACTAGCAGGAGCTCCTACGAGCAGTACTTC
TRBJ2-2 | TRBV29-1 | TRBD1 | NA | CSYAGQGYTGELFF | TGCAGCTACGCGGGACAGGGTTACACCGGGGAGCTGTTTTTT
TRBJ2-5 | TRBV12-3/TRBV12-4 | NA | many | CASSHQGETQYF | TGTGCCAGCAGCCATCAGGGGGAGACCCAGTACTTC
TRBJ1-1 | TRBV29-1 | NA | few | CSVGGLQGDNTEAFF | TGCAGCGTTGGTGGCTTGCAGGGAGATAACACTGAAGCTTTCTTT
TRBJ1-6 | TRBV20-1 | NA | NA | CSARVGRDSPLHF | TGCAGTGCTAGAGTGGGGAGAGACTCACCCCTCCACTTT
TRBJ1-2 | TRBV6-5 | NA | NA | CASSYSLLEGGYTF | TGTGCCAGCAGTTACTCGCTCTTAGAGGGAGGCTACACCTTC
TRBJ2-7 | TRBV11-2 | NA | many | CASSQLAGSYEQYF | TGTGCCAGCAGCCAATTGGCGGGATCCTACGAGCAGTACTTC
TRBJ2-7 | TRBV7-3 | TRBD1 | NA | CASSENQGVLSYEQYF | TGTGCCAGCAGCGAAAACCAGGGGGTCCTCTCCTACGAGCAGTACTTC
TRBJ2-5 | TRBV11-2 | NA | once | CASSLGSRAGETQYF | TGTGCCAGCAGCTTAGGAAGCAGGGCGGGGGAGACCCAGTACTTC
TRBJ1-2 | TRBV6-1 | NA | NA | CAISPGQNNYGYTF | TGTGCCATCAGCCCGGGCCAGAATAACTATGGCTACACCTTC
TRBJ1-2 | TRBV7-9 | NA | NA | CASGYLTGYGYTF | TGTGCCAGCGGCTACCTCACAGGGTATGGCTACACCTTC
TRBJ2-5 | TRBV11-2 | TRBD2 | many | CASSIGLAPNF | TGTGCCAGCAGCATCGGACTAGCCCCTAACTTC
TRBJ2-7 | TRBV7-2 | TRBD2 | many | CASSIRVSGSYEQYF | TGTGCCAGCAGCATTCGGGTTAGCGGGAGCTACGAGCAGTACTTC
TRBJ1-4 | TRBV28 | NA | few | CASSLEFKVREKLFF | TGTGCCAGCAGTCTGGAGTTCAAAGTTCGAGAAAAACTGTTTTTT
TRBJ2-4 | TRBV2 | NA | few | CASRARGPKNIQYF | TGTGCCAGCAGGGCAAGGGGACCCAAAAACATTCAGTACTTC
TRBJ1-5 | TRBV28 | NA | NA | CASSSGEQPQHF | TGTGCCAGCAGCTCGGGGGAACAGCCCCAGCATTTT
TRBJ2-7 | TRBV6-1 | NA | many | CATSILVHEQYF | TGTGCCACTTCGATCCTGGTTCACGAGCAGTACTTC
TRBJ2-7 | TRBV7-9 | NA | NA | CASSPETDEQYF | TGTGCCAGCAGCCCAGAGACCGACGAGCAGTACTTC
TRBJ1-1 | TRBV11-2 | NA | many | CASSWGGGTEAFF | TGTGCCAGCAGCTGGGGTGGGGGAACTGAAGCTTTCTTT